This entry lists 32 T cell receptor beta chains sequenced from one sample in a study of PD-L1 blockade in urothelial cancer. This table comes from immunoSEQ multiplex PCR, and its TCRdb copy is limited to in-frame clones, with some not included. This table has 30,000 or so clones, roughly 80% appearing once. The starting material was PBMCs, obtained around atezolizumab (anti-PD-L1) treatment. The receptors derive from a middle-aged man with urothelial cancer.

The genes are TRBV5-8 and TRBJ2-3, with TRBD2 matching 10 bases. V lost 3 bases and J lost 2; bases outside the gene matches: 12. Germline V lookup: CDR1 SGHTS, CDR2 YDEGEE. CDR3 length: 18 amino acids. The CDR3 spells CASSSPGLARGTTDTQYF. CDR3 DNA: TGTGCCAGCAGCTCACCGGGACTAGCGAGGGGCACCACAGATACGCAGTATTTT. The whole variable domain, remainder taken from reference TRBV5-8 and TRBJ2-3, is EAGVTQSPTHLIKTRGQQATLRCSPISGHTSVYWYQQALGLGLQFLLWYDEGEERNRGNFPPRFSGRQFPNYSSELNVNALELEDSALYLCASSSPGLARGTTDTQYFGPGTRLTVL.

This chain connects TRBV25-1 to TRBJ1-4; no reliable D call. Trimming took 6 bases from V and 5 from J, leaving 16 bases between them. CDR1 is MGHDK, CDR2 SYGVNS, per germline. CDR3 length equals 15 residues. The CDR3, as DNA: TGTGCCAGCAGGGCAGGACTCGGCCCAAATGAAAAACTGTTTTTT. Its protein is CASRAGLGPNEKLFF.

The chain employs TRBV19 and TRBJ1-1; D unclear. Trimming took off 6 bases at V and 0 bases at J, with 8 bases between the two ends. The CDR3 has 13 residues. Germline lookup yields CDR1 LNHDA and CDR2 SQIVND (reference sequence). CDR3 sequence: CASSPGLNTEAFF. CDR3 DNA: TGTGCCAGTAGCCCAGGTCTGAACACTGAAGCTTTCTTT.

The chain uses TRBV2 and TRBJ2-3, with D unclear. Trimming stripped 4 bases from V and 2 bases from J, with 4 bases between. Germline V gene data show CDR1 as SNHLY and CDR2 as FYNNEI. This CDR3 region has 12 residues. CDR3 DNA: TGTGCCAGCAGTGGTATCACAGATACGCAGTATTTT. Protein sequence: CASSGITDTQYF.

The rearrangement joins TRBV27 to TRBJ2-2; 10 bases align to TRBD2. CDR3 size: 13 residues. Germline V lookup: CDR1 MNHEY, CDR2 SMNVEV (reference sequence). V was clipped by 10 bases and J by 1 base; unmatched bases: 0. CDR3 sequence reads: CATSGRNTGELFF. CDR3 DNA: TGTGCCACTAGCGGGAGGAACACCGGGGAGCTGTTTTTT.

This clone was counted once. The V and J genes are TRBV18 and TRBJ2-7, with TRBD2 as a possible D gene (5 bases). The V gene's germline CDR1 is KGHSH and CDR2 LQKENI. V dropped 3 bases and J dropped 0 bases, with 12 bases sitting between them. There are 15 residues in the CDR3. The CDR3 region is CASSPDSLSSYEQYV. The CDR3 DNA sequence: TGTGCCAGCTCACCGGACTCCCTGAGCTCCTACGAGCAGTACGTC.

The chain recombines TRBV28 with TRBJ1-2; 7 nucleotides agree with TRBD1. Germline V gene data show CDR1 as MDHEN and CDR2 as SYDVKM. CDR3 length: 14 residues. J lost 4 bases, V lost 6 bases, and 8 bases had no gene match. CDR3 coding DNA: TGTGCCAGCAGCCCCGGGACAGCGCCCTATGGCTACACCTTC. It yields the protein CASSPGTAPYGYTF.

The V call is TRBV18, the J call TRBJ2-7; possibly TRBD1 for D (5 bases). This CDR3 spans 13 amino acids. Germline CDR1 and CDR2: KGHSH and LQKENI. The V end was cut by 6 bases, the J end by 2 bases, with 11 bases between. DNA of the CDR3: TGTGCCAGCTCCTTCCAGGGCACCTACGAGCAGTACTTC. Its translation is CASSFQGTYEQYF.

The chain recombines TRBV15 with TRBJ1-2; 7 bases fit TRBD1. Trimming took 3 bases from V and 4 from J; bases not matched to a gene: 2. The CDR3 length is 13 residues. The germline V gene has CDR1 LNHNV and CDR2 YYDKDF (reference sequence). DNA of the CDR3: TGTGCCACCAGCAGGGGACAGCCCTATGGCTACACCTTC. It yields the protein CATSRGQPYGYTF.

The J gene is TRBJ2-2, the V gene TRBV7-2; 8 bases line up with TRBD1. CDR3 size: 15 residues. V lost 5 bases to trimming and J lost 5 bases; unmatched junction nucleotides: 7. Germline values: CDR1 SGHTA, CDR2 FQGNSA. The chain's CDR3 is CASSPRTGKTGELFF. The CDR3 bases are TGTGCCAGCAGCCCAAGGACAGGGAAAACCGGGGAGCTGTTTTTT.

Here the CDR3 reads CASRLDSENTEAFF. The CDR3 region has the DNA TGTGCCAGCAGATTGGACAGCGAGAACACTGAAGCTTTCTTT. The rearrangement links TRBV7-9 to TRBJ1-1, with D tentatively TRBD1 (6 bases). V was pared by 6 bases and J by 1 base, with 12 bases between. In germline, CDR1 is SEHNR, CDR2 FQNEAQ (reference sequence). The CDR3 contains 14 residues.

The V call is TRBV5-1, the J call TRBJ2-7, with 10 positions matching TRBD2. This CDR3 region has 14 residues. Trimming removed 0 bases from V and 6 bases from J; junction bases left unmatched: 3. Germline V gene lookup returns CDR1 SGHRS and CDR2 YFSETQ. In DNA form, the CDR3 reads TGCGCCAGCAGCTTGGCTAGCGGGAGTTCCGAGCAGTACTTC. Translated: CASSLASGSSEQYF. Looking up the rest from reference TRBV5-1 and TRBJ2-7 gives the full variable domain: KAGVTQTPRYLIKTRGQQVTLSCSPISGHRSVSWYQQTPGQGLQFLFEYFSETQRNKGNFPGRFSGRQFSNSRSEMNVSTLELGDSALYLCASSLASGSSEQYFGPGTRLTVT.

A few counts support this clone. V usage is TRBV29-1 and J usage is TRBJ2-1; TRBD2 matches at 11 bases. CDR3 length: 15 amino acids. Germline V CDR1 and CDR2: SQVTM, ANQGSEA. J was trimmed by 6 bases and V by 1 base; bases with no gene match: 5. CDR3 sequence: CSVEGLAGGINEQFF. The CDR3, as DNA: TGCAGCGTTGAAGGCCTAGCGGGGGGCATCAATGAGCAGTTCTTC.

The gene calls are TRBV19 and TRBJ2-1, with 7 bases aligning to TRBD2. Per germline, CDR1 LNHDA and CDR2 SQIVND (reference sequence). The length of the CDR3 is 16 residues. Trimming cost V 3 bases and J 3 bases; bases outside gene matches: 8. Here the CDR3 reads CASSMSRSSGYNEQFF. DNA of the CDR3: TGTGCCAGTAGTATGAGCCGGTCTAGCGGCTACAATGAGCAGTTCTTC.

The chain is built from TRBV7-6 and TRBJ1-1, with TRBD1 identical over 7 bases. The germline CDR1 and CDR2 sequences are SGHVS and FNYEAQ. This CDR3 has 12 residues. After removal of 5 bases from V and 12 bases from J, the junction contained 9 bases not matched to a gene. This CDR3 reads CASSGSRGTTFF. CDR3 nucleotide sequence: TGTGCCAGCAGCGGCTCCAGGGGGACAACTTTCTTT.

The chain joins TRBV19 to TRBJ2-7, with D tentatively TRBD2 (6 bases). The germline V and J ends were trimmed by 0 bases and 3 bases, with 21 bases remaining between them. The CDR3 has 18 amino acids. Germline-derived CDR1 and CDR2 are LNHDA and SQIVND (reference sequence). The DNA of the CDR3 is TGTGCCAGTAGTATAGAAAGAACCAGAGCGGGTTGGAACTACGAGCAGTACTTC. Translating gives CASSIERTRAGWNYEQYF.

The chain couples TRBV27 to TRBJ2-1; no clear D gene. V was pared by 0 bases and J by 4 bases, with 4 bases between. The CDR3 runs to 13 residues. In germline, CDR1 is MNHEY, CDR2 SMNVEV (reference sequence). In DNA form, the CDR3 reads TGTGCCAGCAGTTTATCAGAGTACAATGAGCAGTTCTTC. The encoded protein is CASSLSEYNEQFF.

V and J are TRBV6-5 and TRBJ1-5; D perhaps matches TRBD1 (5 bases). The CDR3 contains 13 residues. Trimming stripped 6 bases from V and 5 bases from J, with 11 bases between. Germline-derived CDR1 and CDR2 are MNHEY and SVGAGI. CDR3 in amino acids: CASSPGTYQPQHF. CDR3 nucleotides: TGTGCCAGCAGCCCCGGGACTTATCAGCCCCAGCATTTT.

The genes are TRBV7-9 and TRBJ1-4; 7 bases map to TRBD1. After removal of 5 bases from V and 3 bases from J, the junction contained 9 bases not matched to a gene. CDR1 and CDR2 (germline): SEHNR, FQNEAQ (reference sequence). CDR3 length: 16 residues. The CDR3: CASSPHRQGSNEKLFF. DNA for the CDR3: TGTGCCAGCAGCCCCCATCGACAGGGTTCTAATGAAAAACTGTTTTTT.

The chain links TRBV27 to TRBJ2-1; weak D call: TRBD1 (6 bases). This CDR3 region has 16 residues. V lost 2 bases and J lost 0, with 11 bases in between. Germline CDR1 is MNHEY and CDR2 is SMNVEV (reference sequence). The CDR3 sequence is CASSLRQGHSYNEQFF. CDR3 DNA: TGTGCCAGCAGTTTAAGGCAGGGACACTCCTACAATGAGCAGTTCTTC.

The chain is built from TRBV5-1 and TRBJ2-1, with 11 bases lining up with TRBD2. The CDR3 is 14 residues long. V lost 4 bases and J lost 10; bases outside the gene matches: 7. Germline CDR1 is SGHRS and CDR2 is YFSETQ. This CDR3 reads CASSPGLADGEQFF. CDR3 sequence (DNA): TGCGCCAGCAGCCCGGGACTAGCGGACGGCGAGCAGTTCTTC.

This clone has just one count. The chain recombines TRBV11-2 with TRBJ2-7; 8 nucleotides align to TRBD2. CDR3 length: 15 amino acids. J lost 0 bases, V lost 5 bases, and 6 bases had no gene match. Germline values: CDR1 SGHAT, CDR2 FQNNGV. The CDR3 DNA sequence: TGTGCCAGCAGCATCGGGGGGGGAAACTCCTACGAGCAGTACTTC. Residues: CASSIGGGNSYEQYF.

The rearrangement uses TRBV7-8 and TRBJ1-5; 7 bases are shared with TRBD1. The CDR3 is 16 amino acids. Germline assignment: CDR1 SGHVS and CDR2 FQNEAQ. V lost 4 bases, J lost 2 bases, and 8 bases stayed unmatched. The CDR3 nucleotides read TGTGCCAGCAGCTCCCTTACAGGGGTGGGCAATCAGCCCCAGCATTTT. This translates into CASSSLTGVGNQPQHF.

In DNA form, the CDR3 reads TGTGCCAGTGGGACTAGCGGGGGGCCCTACAATGAGCAGTTCTTC. As protein: CASGTSGGPYNEQFF. This chain connects TRBV19 to TRBJ2-1; 15 positions agree with TRBD2. This CDR3 is built from 15 residues. The V gene's germline CDR1 is LNHDA and CDR2 SQIVND (reference sequence). With 8 bases clipped from V and 2 bases from J, the junction kept 1 base outside the gene matches.

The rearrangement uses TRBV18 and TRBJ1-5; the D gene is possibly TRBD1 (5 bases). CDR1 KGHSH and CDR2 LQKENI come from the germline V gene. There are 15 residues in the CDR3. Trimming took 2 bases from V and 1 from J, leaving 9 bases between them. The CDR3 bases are TGTGCCAGCTCACCATCTGGGGCAAGCAATCAGCCCCAGCATTTT. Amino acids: CASSPSGASNQPQHF.

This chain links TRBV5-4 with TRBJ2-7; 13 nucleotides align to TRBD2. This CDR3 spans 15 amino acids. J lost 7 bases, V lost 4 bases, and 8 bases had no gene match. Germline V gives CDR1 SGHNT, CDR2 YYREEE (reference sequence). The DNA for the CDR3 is TGTGCCAGCAGCGAGCGGACTAGCGGGAGTCGGGAGCAGTACTTC. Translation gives CASSERTSGSREQYF.

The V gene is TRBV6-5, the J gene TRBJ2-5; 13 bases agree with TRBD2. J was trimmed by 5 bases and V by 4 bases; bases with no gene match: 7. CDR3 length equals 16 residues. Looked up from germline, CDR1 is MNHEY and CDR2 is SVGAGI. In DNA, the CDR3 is TGTGCCAGCAGTTCCGGGACTAGCGGGGCGGGTGAGACCCAGTACTTC. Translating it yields CASSSGTSGAGETQYF.

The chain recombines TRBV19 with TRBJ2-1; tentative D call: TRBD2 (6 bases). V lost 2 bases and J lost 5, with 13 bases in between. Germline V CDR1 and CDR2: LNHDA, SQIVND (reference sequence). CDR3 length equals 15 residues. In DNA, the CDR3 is TGTGCCAGTAGTATACTAGGCGGGGTGAACAATGAGCAGTTCTTC. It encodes CASSILGGVNNEQFF.

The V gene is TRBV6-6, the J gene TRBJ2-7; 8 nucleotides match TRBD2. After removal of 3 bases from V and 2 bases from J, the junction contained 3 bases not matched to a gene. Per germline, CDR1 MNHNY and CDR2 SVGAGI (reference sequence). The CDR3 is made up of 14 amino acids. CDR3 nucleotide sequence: TGTGCCAGCAGTTATGTAGCGGGACCCTACGAGCAGTACTTC. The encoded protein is CASSYVAGPYEQYF.

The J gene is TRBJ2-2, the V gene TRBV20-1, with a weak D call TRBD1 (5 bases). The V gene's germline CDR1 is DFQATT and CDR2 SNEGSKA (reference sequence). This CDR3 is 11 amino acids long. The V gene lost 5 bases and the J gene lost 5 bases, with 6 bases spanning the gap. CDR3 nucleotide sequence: TGCAGTGCTCGGACAACCGGGGAGCTGTTTTTT. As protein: CSARTTGELFF.

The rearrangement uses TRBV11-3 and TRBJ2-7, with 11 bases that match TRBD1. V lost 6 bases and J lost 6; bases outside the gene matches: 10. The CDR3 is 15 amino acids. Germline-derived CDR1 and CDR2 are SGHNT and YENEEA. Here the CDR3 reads CASSSGQGAASEQYF. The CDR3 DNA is TGTGCCAGCAGTTCCGGACAGGGGGCAGCTTCCGAGCAGTACTTC. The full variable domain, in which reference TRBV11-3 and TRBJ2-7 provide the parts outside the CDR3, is EAGVVQSPRYKIIEKKQPVAFWCNPISGHNTLYWYLQNLGQGPELLIRYENEEAVDDSQLPKDRFSAERLKGVDSTLKIQPAELGDSAVYLCASSSGQGAASEQYFGPGTRLTVT.

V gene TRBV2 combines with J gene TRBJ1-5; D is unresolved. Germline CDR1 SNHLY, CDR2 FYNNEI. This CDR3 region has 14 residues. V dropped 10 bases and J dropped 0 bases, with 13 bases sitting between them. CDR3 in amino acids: CATTGTYSNQPQHF. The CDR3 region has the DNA TGTGCCACCACGGGAACTTATAGCAATCAGCCCCAGCATTTT.